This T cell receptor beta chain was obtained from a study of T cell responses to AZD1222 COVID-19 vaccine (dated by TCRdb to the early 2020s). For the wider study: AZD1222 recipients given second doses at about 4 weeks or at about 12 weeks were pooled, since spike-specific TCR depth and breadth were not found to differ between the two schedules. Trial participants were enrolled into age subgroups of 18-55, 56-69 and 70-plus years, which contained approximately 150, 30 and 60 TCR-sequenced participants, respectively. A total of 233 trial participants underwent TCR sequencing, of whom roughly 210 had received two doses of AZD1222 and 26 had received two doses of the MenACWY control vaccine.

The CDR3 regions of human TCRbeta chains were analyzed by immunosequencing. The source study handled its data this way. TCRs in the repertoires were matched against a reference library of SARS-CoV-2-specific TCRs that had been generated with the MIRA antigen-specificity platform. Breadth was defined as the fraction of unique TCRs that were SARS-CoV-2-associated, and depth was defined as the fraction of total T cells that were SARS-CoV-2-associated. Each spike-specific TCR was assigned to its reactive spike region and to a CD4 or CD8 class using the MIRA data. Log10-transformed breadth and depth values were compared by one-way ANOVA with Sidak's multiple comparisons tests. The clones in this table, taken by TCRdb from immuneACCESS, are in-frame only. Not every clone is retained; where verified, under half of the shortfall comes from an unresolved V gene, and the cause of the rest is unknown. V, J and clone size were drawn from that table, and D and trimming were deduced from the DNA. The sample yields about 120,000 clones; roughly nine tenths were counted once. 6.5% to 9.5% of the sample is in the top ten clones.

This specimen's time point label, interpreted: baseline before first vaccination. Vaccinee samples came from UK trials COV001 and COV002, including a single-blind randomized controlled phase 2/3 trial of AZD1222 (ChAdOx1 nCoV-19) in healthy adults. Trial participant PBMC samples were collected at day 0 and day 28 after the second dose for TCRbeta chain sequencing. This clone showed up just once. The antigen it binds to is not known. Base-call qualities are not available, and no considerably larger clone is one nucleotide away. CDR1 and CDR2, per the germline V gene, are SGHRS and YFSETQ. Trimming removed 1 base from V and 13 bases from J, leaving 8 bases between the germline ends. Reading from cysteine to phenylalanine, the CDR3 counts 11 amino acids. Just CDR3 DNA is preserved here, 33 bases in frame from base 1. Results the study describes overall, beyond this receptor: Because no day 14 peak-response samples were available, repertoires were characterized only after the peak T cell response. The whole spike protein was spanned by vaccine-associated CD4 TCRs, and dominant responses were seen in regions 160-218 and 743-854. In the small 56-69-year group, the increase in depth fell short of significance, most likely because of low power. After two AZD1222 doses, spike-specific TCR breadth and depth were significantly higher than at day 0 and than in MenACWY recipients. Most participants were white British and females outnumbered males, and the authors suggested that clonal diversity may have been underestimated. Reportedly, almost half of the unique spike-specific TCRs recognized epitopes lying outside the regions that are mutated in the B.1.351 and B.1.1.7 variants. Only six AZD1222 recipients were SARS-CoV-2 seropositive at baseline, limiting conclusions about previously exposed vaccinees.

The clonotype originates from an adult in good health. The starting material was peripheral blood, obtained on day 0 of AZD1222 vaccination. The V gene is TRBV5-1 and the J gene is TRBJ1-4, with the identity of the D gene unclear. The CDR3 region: CASSLNGRLFF. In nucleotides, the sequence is TGCGCCAGCAGCTTGAACGGTCGACTGTTTTTT.